This T cell receptor beta chain is from a study of OX40 agonist ivuxolimab in advanced cancers. Study-wide background: Partial responses were recorded for three patients, including one with hepatocellular carcinoma and two with cutaneous melanoma.

The CDR3 extends over 14 amino acids. Germline CDR1 reads ENHRY; CDR2 reads SYGVKD. Trimming pared 4 bases from V and 8 bases from J, leaving 15 bases between. Method: immunoSEQ multiplex PCR; TCRdb's copy keeps in-frame clones and lacks some. The sample has 75,000 to 95,000 clones, around 85% seen once. The receptor was isolated from an adult with an advanced solid tumor such as melanoma, head and neck, liver or kidney cancer. The chain employs TRBV10-3 and TRBJ2-1, with D uncertain. This specimen was CD4+ or CD8+ T cells sorted from blood, taken in a trial of the OX40 agonist ivuxolimab. The CDR3 sequence is CAISGGPGLDEQFF. CDR3 in DNA: TGTGCCATCAGTGGGGGTCCGGGTCTCGATGAGCAGTTCTTC.